These T cell receptor beta chains were read from a single sample in a study of blood T cells in healthy people across ages. A single record per CDR3 protein comes from TCRdb applying MiXCR to the 5' RACE reads. The repertoire has roughly 1,100,000 distinct CDR3 sequences, 20% to 25% of them found once; the top ten carry around 0.75%. This sample was shared with a second study, whose subject was T cells of mothers and their children.

Sequenced sample: blood. These receptors were obtained from a girl aged 2 to 9 in good health. Each CDR3 is given without its conserved first and last residue. The order of the fields is CDR3 length, V gene, D gene, CDR3 protein. A D gene is named only where the DNA matches it firmly.

>11|TRBV24-1|NA
ATSGTISDTQY
>11|TRBV6-5|NA
ASSTGTDYGYT
>12|TRBV21-1|NA
AARVGEVKQPQH
>13|TRBV9|TRBD2
ASSARLAGDETQY
>12|TRBV5-1|TRBD2
ASGAGAGEDEQY
>13|TRBV29-1|TRBD1
SVAAEDREADTQY
>11|TRBV20-1|NA
SASSVRNTEAF
>12|TRBV28|TRBD1
ASLPGTGLYEQY
>11|TRBV7-4|NA
ASSFNRLGKLF
>14|TRBV3-1|NA
ASSLTLFSSYNEQF
>9|TRBV25-1|NA
ATTTLYEQY
>12|TRBV6-1|TRBD2
ASRLAGGPPEQY
>14|TRBV14|NA
ASSQDGSLTQETQY
>12|TRBV5-5|NA
ASNRTQEQVRQY
>10|TRBV12-5|NA
ASALRSDEQY
>11|TRBV5-4|NA
ATHRDHTDTQY
>8|TRBV7-9|NA
ASSRETQY
>13|TRBV19|NA
ASSIIGGSNQPQH
>15|TRBV11-2|NA
ASSQFKSYGAADTQY
>12|TRBV7-2|NA
ASSTPKPYTEAF
>15|TRBV4-2|NA
ASSQVEGAAGAHEQY
>12|TRBV4-3|TRBD1
ASSQTQGRYGYT
>13|TRBV5-1|TRBD2
ASSPGLAGGETQY
>13|TRBV7-2|NA
ASSLAQILTGGYT
>11|TRBV16|NA
ASSQSAGYEQY
>13|TRBV3-1|NA
ASSQGSGGVLGYT
>14|TRBV6-5|NA
ASSLERPGLGTEAF
>11|TRBV12-3/TRBV12-4|TRBD1
ASTLRAGQGQY
>14|TRBV4-3|NA
ASSLTGGLNYNEQF
>13|TRBV10-2|NA
ASSESPTGSYEQY